This T cell receptor (beta chain) originates from a study of shared clonotypes between healthy human individuals. Study-level results: When compared with the clonotypes that were shared by all four sorted-subset donors, the non-shared clonotypes turned out to have lower generation probabilities.

Terminally differentiated effector memory CD45RA+ cells were left out of the naive CD8 fraction, which was CD45RO-negative and positively selected for CCR7. Sorted-subset replicate PCRs used around 220 ng DNA, approximately 30,000 T cell genomes. Using immunoSEQ multiplex PCR, the repertoire was profiled, and TCRdb retains in-frame clones only, with some absent. The sample consists of about 2 million clones, 85% to 95% of them appearing once. Regarding this clone: Its antigen is currently unknown.

Input material: naive CD8+ T cells sorted from blood. This TCR was recovered from a man younger than 30 in good health.

The CDR3 loop reads CASSWDTGEQFF. The CDR3 DNA reads TGCGCCAGCAGCTGGGATACTGGAGAGCAGTTCTTC. The V call is TRBV5-1, the J call TRBJ2-1, with no clear D. Trimming stripped 3 bases from V and 10 bases from J, with 11 bases between. The CDR3 runs to 12 residues. CDR1 and CDR2 (germline): SGHRS, YFSETQ. The whole variable domain, filled in from reference TRBV5-1 and TRBJ2-1, reads KAGVTQTPRYLIKTRGQQVTLSCSPISGHRSVSWYQQTPGQGLQFLFEYFSETQRNKGNFPGRFSGRQFSNSRSEMNVSTLELGDSALYLCASSWDTGEQFFGPGTRLTVL.